This TCR beta chain was found in a study of CD8+CD57+ T cells in acquired aplastic anemia. About the study: The sorted CD4+ and CD8+ cells yielded an average around 3 ug of DNA.

Genomic DNA, serving as template, underwent TCR beta VDJ and CDR3 profiling. TCRdb called the reads again in MiXCR, with one record for every CDR3 protein. There are 80,000 to 100,000 distinct CDR3 sequences in the sample; roughly two thirds occur only once, and roughly 60% lies in the top ten. V gave up 5 bases and J gave up 4 bases, with 15 bases separating them. Germline CDR1 LNHDA, CDR2 SQIVND (reference sequence). There are 14 residues in the CDR3. Those patients picked for sequencing had displayed CD8+CD57+ cell expansion on flow cytometry. Severe acquired aplastic anemia was diagnosed in all patients. Patients were treatment-naive when blood was sampled.

Sequencing was carried out using sorted CD4+, CD8+, or CD8+CD57+ T cells (not recorded which) from PBMCs. This sequence originates from a human donor with aplastic anemia. The V call is TRBV19, the J call TRBJ2-7; unclear D gene. CDR3 in DNA: TGTGCCAGTAGTGAAATCCTGGGGTTTTACGAGCAGTACTTC. Amino acid sequence: CASSEILGFYEQYF.